This T cell receptor beta chain came from a study of tissue T cells after allogeneic stem cell transplantation. Study results and limitations: Tissue-detected TCR repertoire was only partly captured by blood and spleen T cells.

V was shortened by 0 bases and J by 1 base, with 5 bases between the two germline ends. CDR3 size: 14 residues. Germline values: CDR1 LGHNA, CDR2 YNLKQL (reference sequence). Clones were read by immunoSEQ multiplex PCR, and TCRdb kept only the in-frame ones, dropping some. The table shows 7,000 to 9,500 clones, with about 63% occurring only once. As to this clone: Its antigen is not identified. Gene labels here are mouse ones. The read terminates 1 residue ahead of where the CDR3 ends, so the germline J gene completes it.

Sequencing was carried out using blood. The clonotype was recovered from a female BALB/c mouse in good health. This strain has MHC haplotype H2-d. The chain carries TRBV5 and TRBJ2-4; D is unresolved. This CDR3 is CASSQDTGQNTLYF. CDR3 DNA, as far as it was read: TGTGCCAGCAGCCAAGATACGGGTCAAAACACCTTGTAC.